This passage covers 21 T cell receptor beta chains from one sample sequenced in a study of blood T cell repertoires in COVID-19. The repertoire was sequenced with immunoSEQ multiplex PCR; TCRdb's copy has only in-frame clones and lacks some. The sample consists of 150,000 to 200,000 clones, 89% of them appearing once. Sequenced material: PBMCs or T cells enriched from blood (not recorded which). These receptors all stem from a woman younger than 30 who had recovered from COVID-19.

This rearrangement joins TRBV7-9 to TRBJ2-3; 7 bases are a match to TRBD2. Germline V lookup: CDR1 SEHNR, CDR2 FQNEAQ (reference sequence). Germline trimming cut 0 bases from V and 2 bases from J; bases unmatched to any gene: 2. There are 15 residues in the CDR3. The CDR3: CASSLAGGTTDTQYF. The CDR3 nucleotides read TGTGCCAGCAGCTTAGCGGGAGGGACCACAGATACGCAGTATTTT.

This rearrangement joins TRBV6-5 to TRBJ2-3; maybe TRBD2 (5 bases). The CDR3 loop spans 15 amino acids. Trimming took 6 bases from V and 2 from J, leaving 15 bases between them. Germline V CDR1 and CDR2: MNHEY, SVGAGI. The CDR3 spells CASSPIQRNTDTQYF. DNA for the CDR3: TGTGCCAGCAGCCCCATCCAGCGGAACACAGATACGCAGTATTTT.

The rearrangement joins TRBV19 to TRBJ2-1, with TRBD1 identical over 9 bases. Germline V CDR1 and CDR2: LNHDA, SQIVND (reference sequence). The CDR3 contains 16 residues. V was pared by 7 bases and J by 8 bases, with 15 bases of the junction left unmatched. The CDR3 protein is CASTPGQGVVDHEQFF. As DNA, the CDR3 is TGTGCCAGTACCCCGGGACAGGGTGTTGTTGACCATGAGCAGTTCTTC.

J is TRBJ2-1 and V is TRBV19; 12 bases map to TRBD2. The germline gives CDR1 LNHDA, CDR2 SQIVND (reference sequence). There are 17 residues in the CDR3. With 3 bases clipped from V and 2 bases from J, the junction kept 5 bases outside the gene matches. The CDR3 DNA sequence: TGTGCCAGTAGTATGAGGCTAGCGGGAGGGACCTACAATGAGCAGTTCTTC. Translating it yields CASSMRLAGGTYNEQFF.

The chain uses TRBV7-2 and TRBJ2-1; D is possibly TRBD2 (5 bases). The CDR3 length is 11 residues. V was shortened by 2 bases and J by 10 bases, with 6 bases between the two germline ends. The germline gives CDR1 SGHTA, CDR2 FQGNSA. The CDR3 region is CASSLREEQFF. CDR3 sequence (DNA): TGTGCCAGCAGCTTAAGGGAGGAGCAGTTCTTC.

This clone was counted a single time. The chain carries TRBV19 and TRBJ2-4; possibly TRBD2 for D (5 bases). Germline V gene sequence: CDR1 LNHDA, CDR2 SQIVND (reference sequence). There are 16 residues in the CDR3. Trimming took 5 bases from V and 0 from J, leaving 14 bases between them. In nucleotides, the CDR3 is TGTGCCAGTAGTCCTCGGACTTCGATAGCCAAAAACATTCAGTACTTC. This codes for CASSPRTSIAKNIQYF.

The chain joins TRBV28 to TRBJ2-7, with 7 nucleotides matching TRBD1. CDR3 length: 14 amino acids. The junction had 6 bases not matched to a gene; V was cut back by 4 bases and J by 3 bases. CDR1 MDHEN and CDR2 SYDVKM come from the germline V gene. The CDR3 protein is CASSSRDSYYEQYF. The CDR3 DNA sequence: TGTGCCAGCAGTTCAAGGGACAGTTACTACGAGCAGTACTTC.

The rearrangement links TRBV7-9 to TRBJ2-1, with TRBD2 identical over 12 bases. From germline, CDR1 is SEHNR and CDR2 FQNEAQ (reference sequence). CDR3 length: 16 residues. The trim removed 4 bases at V and 4 bases at J, leaving 5 bases unmatched. CDR3 loop: CASSSRTSGTYNEQFF. As DNA, the CDR3 is TGTGCCAGCAGCTCTCGGACTAGCGGGACGTACAATGAGCAGTTCTTC.

The J gene is TRBJ2-7, the V gene TRBV15, with D maybe TRBD2 (6 bases). The germline V and J ends were trimmed by 1 base and 6 bases, with 13 bases remaining between them. CDR3 length equals 14 residues. CDR1 and CDR2 (germline): LNHNV, YYDKDF (reference sequence). The CDR3 loop is CATSRGGEASEQYF. The CDR3 coding sequence is TGTGCCACCAGCAGAGGGGGGGAGGCGTCCGAGCAGTACTTC.

The chain couples TRBV7-2 to TRBJ1-5, with 8 bases that match TRBD1. Trimming took 5 bases from V and 6 from J; bases not matched to a gene: 12. The germline gives CDR1 SGHTA, CDR2 FQGNSA. This CDR3 is built from 16 residues. CDR3 sequence: CASSQTLSGGGQPQHF. The CDR3 DNA reads as TGTGCCAGCAGCCAGACATTATCAGGGGGCGGTCAGCCCCAGCATTTT.

This clone was observed once. V usage is TRBV19 and J usage is TRBJ1-5; D not resolved. V dropped 8 bases and J dropped 6 bases, with 23 bases sitting between them. Germline lookup yields CDR1 LNHDA and CDR2 SQIVND (reference sequence). The CDR3 runs 16 residues. This chain's CDR3 is CASGRTSSPVGQPQHF. CDR3 DNA: TGTGCCAGTGGACGGACTTCAAGTCCCGTGGGTCAGCCCCAGCATTTT.

This chain joins TRBV27 and TRBJ2-6; 7 nucleotides match TRBD1. V was pared by 4 bases and J by 2 bases, with 5 bases of the junction left unmatched. CDR1 is MNHEY, CDR2 SMNVEV, per germline (reference sequence). The CDR3 spans 16 residues. Written as DNA, the CDR3 is TGTGCCAGCAGTTCGTTACAGGGGACTGGGGCCAACGTCCTGACTTTC. This encodes CASSSLQGTGANVLTF.

The rearrangement links TRBV6-5 to TRBJ2-6, with D maybe TRBD1 (6 bases). Germline-derived CDR1 and CDR2 are MNHEY and SVGAGI. V lost 4 bases, J lost 0 bases, and 7 bases lay in between. The CDR3 has 15 amino acids. CDR3 in DNA: TGTGCCAGCAGTTGGGGGCTCTCTGGGGCCAACGTCCTGACTTTC. Amino acids: CASSWGLSGANVLTF.

The table lists this clone with a few counts. This sequence joins TRBV10-1 and TRBJ1-5; 8 bases line up with TRBD1. Germline assignment: CDR1 WNHNN and CDR2 SYGVQD (reference sequence). This CDR3 has 13 residues. V lost 8 bases to trimming and J lost 5 bases; unmatched junction nucleotides: 5. The CDR3 DNA reads as TGCGCCAGCGAAGGACAGGGAGATCAGCCCCAGCATTTT. The encoded protein is CASEGQGDQPQHF.

This CDR3 is CASSGAVKDSVKSPQHF. The CDR3 bases are TGTGCCAGCAGTGGGGCAGTCAAAGACAGTGTGAAGTCGCCCCAGCATTTT. The chain uses TRBV28 and TRBJ1-5; perhaps TRBD1 as D (5 bases). Trimming pared 5 bases from V and 9 bases from J, leaving 26 bases between. Per germline, CDR1 MDHEN and CDR2 SYDVKM. The CDR3 sequence is 17 residues long.

The genes are TRBV24-1 and TRBJ2-7; 8 nucleotides line up with TRBD1. The CDR3 is made up of 16 amino acids. V shed 3 bases, J shed 4 bases, and the junction held 10 bases outside the gene matches. Germline CDR1 reads KGHDR; CDR2 reads SFDVKD. CDR3 residues: CATSDPARDRPYEQYF. Here the CDR3 DNA reads TGTGCCACCAGTGATCCAGCCCGGGACAGGCCTTACGAGCAGTACTTC.

V and J are TRBV2 and TRBJ2-7, with 8 bases identical to TRBD2. The trim removed 9 bases at V and 0 bases at J, leaving 4 bases unmatched. The CDR3 covers 13 residues. Per germline, CDR1 SNHLY and CDR2 FYNNEI. CDR3 bases: TGTGCCAGTAGCGGGGCAGCCTCCTACGAGCAGTACTTC. Protein: CASSGAASYEQYF.

The rearrangement uses TRBV4-1 and TRBJ2-1, with 7 bases aligning to TRBD2. V gave up 1 base and J gave up 5 bases; unmatched junction bases: 11. CDR3 length equals 17 residues. Germline V gene lookup returns CDR1 MGHRA and CDR2 YSYEKL. The CDR3, as DNA: TGCGCCAGCAGCCAAGCTTATCTTGGACTAGTGAACAATGAGCAGTTCTTC. Translated, it gives CASSQAYLGLVNNEQFF.

The chain carries TRBV2 and TRBJ2-3; no firm D call. CDR1 and CDR2 from the germline V gene are SNHLY and FYNNEI. This CDR3 is 15 amino acids long. Trimming left V 5 bases short and J 3 bases short, with 15 bases between. Here the CDR3 DNA reads TGTGCCAGCAGTTATCGGCTCTCCGGGACAGATACGCAGTATTTT. As protein: CASSYRLSGTDTQYF.

The CDR3 loop is CASSSELGRNTGELFF. The DNA of the CDR3 is TGTGCCAGTAGTTCCGAGCTCGGGAGGAACACCGGGGAGCTGTTTTTT. The chain carries TRBV19 and TRBJ2-2, with a tentative D call TRBD2 (6 bases). From germline, CDR1 is LNHDA and CDR2 SQIVND (reference sequence). The V gene lost 5 bases and the J gene lost 1 base, with 14 bases spanning the gap. The CDR3 runs 16 residues.

In nucleotides, the CDR3 is TGTGCCAGCAGCCTAGCTAGCGGGAGTCCAGATACGCAGTATTTT. Protein product: CASSLASGSPDTQYF. J is TRBJ2-3 and V is TRBV4-2; 10 positions agree with TRBD2. Looked up from germline, CDR1 is LGHNA and CDR2 is YNFKEQ. Trimming cost V 4 bases and J 4 bases; bases outside gene matches: 5. This CDR3 contains 15 residues.